One T cell receptor (beta chain) is described in this entry. Its antigen is unidentified. The data stem from a study of cytomegalovirus exposure and HLA in healthy donors. At the level of the study: Earlier sequencing of 150 million to 200 million T cells yielded around 120 million unique TCR beta sequences. Of the donors genotyped, several hundred in all, about 82% fell in the Caucasian-associated ancestry cluster. Study-level results: It was only CMV serostatus that was available as immune exposure information. From TCR beta sequences, most subjects' HLA-A and HLA-B alleles were reportedly predicted accurately.

60 Vbeta and 13 Jbeta primers were used in PCR. Only in-frame clones appear in the TCRdb table, and some are missing; sequencing was by immunoSEQ multiplex PCR. This repertoire includes some 130,000 clones. The CDR3 extends over 16 amino acids. The ends lost 0 bases at V and 2 bases at J; junction bases unmatched: 3. Germline loops: CDR1 SGHRS, CDR2 YFSETQ. What was sequenced was PBMCs. The chain carries TRBV5-1 and TRBJ2-2; 8 positions agree with TRBD2. The origin of this receptor is a woman in her fifties or sixties in good health and CMV-seronegative. The CDR3 loop is CASSLVLAGNTGELFF. The CDR3, as DNA: TGCGCCAGCAGCTTGGTCCTAGCGGGTAACACCGGGGAGCTGTTTTTT.